This TCR beta chain was profiled in a study of shared clonotypes between healthy human individuals. Study at large: CD4 naive and memory got three plates each, CD8 naive two, CD8 memory one.

As concerns this clone: Its antigen is unknown.

Once extracted for a subset, genomic DNA was divided evenly among several immunoSEQ plates. The method was immunoSEQ multiplex PCR; TCRdb's version includes in-frame clones alone and lacks a portion of them. The sample lists about 2 million clones; around 96% were seen once. With 2 bases clipped from V and 0 bases from J, the junction kept 4 bases outside the gene matches. The length of the CDR3 is 17 residues. Germline V CDR1 and CDR2: SGHTA, FQGNSA. Naive-designated CD8 cells lacked CD45RO, were positively enriched for CCR7, and omitted terminally differentiated effector memory CD45RA+ cells. Whole-study results and caveats: A reduction in generation probabilities was seen for non-shared clonotypes relative to those shared by all four donors. Collection of samples was limited to blood; tissue repertoires likely differ.

The TCR sequence derives from a man aged 18 to 29 in good health. The sequencing input was naive CD8+ T cells sorted from blood. This chain connects TRBV7-2 to TRBJ1-6; 7 positions match TRBD1. CDR3 sequence reads: CASSLTGVSSYNSPLHF. Written as DNA, the CDR3 is TGTGCCAGCAGCTTAACAGGGGTGAGCTCCTATAATTCACCCCTCCACTTT.